The T cell receptor (beta chain) described here comes from a study of ipilimumab plus nivolumab after autologous stem cell transplantation. Study context: A median of about 8 nivolumab and about five ipilimumab doses were given.

The V segment lost 7 bases and the J segment 6 bases; nucleotides outside the gene matches: 9. The CDR3 extends over 15 amino acids. CDR1 is LNHDA, CDR2 SQIVND, per germline (reference sequence). Through week 26, nivolumab 3 mg/kg IV was given weeks 1, 4, 7, 10, then biweekly. Repertoires were generated with immunoSEQ multiplex PCR, while TCRdb's copy carries only in-frame clones and drops some. The sample lists 9,000 to 15,000 clones, roughly 70% seen once, with 9.5% to 12% in the top ten. The rearrangement uses TRBV19 and TRBJ2-1, with 10 bases identical to TRBD2. The clonotype was recovered from a male donor with multiple myeloma. The sample in question was PBMCs, obtained in a trial of ipilimumab plus nivolumab as post-transplant consolidation. The CDR3 bases are TGTGCCAGTAATGAGGCTAGCGGGGGCCGCAATGAGCAGTTCTTC. Translating it yields CASNEASGGRNEQFF.